The 11 T cell receptor beta chains given below trace back to one sample, sequenced in a study of coeliac disease. Method: immunoSEQ multiplex PCR; TCRdb's copy keeps in-frame clones and lacks some. Among thousands of clones, around 50% were seen once, and the ten largest hold roughly 11%. Sequencing input: intraepithelial lymphocytes from the gut. The receptors were sampled from a woman aged 70-85 years with celiac disease.

This chain connects TRBV21-1 to TRBJ1-1. TRBV21-1 is marked as a pseudogene. The CDR3 has 14 amino acids. The CDR3 spells CASSKGGEHTEAFF. The CDR3 DNA follows: TGTGCCAGCAGCAAAGGCGGGGAACACACTGAAGCTTTCTTT.

The rearrangement uses TRBV7-9 and TRBJ1-1; TRBD1 is a possible D gene (6 bases). Per germline, CDR1 SEHNR and CDR2 FQNEAQ (reference sequence). V was shortened by 5 bases and J by 6 bases, with 13 bases between the two germline ends. This CDR3 contains 13 residues. The CDR3 DNA follows: TGTGCCAGCAGCGCCGACAGGTTCTCTGAAGCTTTCTTT. It specifies CASSADRFSEAFF. Full variable domain (rest looked up from reference TRBV7-9 and TRBJ1-1): DTGVSQNPRHKITKRGQNVTFRCDPISEHNRLYWYRQTLGQGPEFLTYFQNEAQLEKSRLLSDRFSAERPKGSFSTLEIQRTEQGDSAMYLCASSADRFSEAFFGQGTRLTVV.

The gene calls are TRBV6-5 and TRBJ1-2; 7 bases are a match to TRBD1. CDR1 is MNHEY, CDR2 SVGAGI, per germline. CDR3 length: 14 residues. V dropped 6 bases and J dropped 4; count of bases not matched to a gene: 8. The CDR3 nucleotides read TGTGCCAGCAGGGTGGGACAGCATTTCTATGGCTACACCTTC. It encodes CASRVGQHFYGYTF.

This clone was found once. J is TRBJ1-2 and V is TRBV5-8, with a tentative D call TRBD1 (5 bases). V lost 3 bases to trimming and J lost 5 bases, with 14 bases between them. CDR1 is SGHTS, CDR2 YDEGEE, per germline. The CDR3 length is 14 residues. CDR3 residues: CASSWGDGIYGYTF. The DNA for the CDR3 is TGTGCCAGCAGCTGGGGGGACGGGATTTATGGCTACACCTTC. Together with reference TRBV5-8 and TRBJ1-2, the CDR3 gives the full variable domain: EAGVTQSPTHLIKTRGQQATLRCSPISGHTSVYWYQQALGLGLQFLLWYDEGEERNRGNFPPRFSGRQFPNYSSELNVNALELEDSALYLCASSWGDGIYGYTFGSGTRLTVV.

This chain links TRBV5-1 with TRBJ2-3, with D hard to call. Germline values: CDR1 SGHRS, CDR2 YFSETQ. The V and J ends lost 0 bases and 1 base respectively, with 12 bases between them. This CDR3 has 16 amino acids. The CDR3 loop is CASSLEVARGTDTQYF. The CDR3 DNA is TGCGCCAGCAGCTTGGAAGTTGCACGGGGCACAGATACGCAGTATTTT.

This chain uses TRBV15 with TRBJ1-2, with D perhaps TRBD1 (5 bases). CDR1 is LNHNV and CDR2 is YYDKDF in the germline V gene (reference sequence). The CDR3 sequence is 13 residues long. The ends were cut back, 8 bases at V and 4 bases at J, with 14 bases in the middle. CDR3 in DNA: TGTGCCACCTGGTCCAGTAGGGGCTATGGCTACACCTTC. This sequence encodes CATWSSRGYGYTF.

The CDR3 reads CASSSTDNLYGYTF. Here the CDR3 DNA reads TGTGCCAGCAGTTCTACCGACAACCTCTATGGCTACACCTTC. The chain joins TRBV27 to TRBJ1-2; D gene unclear. Trimming cost V 4 bases and J 4 bases, with 13 bases left between them. The CDR3 consists of 14 residues. Germline assignment: CDR1 MNHEY and CDR2 SMNVEV (reference sequence).

This clone was counted a few times. The chain joins TRBV28 to TRBJ2-7; D call uncertain. CDR3 length: 13 residues. The germline CDR1 and CDR2 sequences are MDHEN and SYDVKM. The ends were cut back, 3 bases at V and 3 bases at J, with 9 bases in the middle. The CDR3, as DNA: TGTGCCAGCAGTTTGATGCAGTTCTACGAGCAGTACTTC. Its protein is CASSLMQFYEQYF.

This clone was observed a few times. This rearrangement joins TRBV7-2 to TRBJ2-5, with TRBD2 matching 10 bases. The CDR3 loop spans 17 amino acids. The V gene's germline CDR1 is SGHTA and CDR2 FQGNSA. Trimming took 5 bases from V and 5 from J; bases not matched to a gene: 14. The CDR3 loop is CASSRSLSGGAYETQYF. The DNA for the CDR3 is TGTGCCAGCAGCAGGTCCCTGAGCGGGGGGGCCTATGAGACCCAGTACTTC. Together with reference TRBV7-2 and TRBJ2-5, the CDR3 gives the full variable domain: GAGVSQSPSNKVTEKGKDVELRCDPISGHTALYWYRQSLGQGLEFLIYFQGNSAPDKSGLPSDRFSAERTGGSVSTLTIQRTQQEDSAVYLCASSRSLSGGAYETQYFGPGTRLLVL.

The chain has TRBV11-2 and TRBJ2-4; 10 bases fit TRBD1. Germline values: CDR1 SGHAT, CDR2 FQNNGV. The CDR3 has 15 residues. The V gene end was trimmed by 5 bases and the J gene end by 10 bases; junction bases not matched to a gene: 11. The CDR3 loop is CASSLLRDRGGIQYF. CDR3 coding DNA: TGTGCCAGCAGCCTACTCCGGGACAGGGGAGGAATTCAGTACTTC. The variable domain in full, with the rest retrieved from reference TRBV11-2 and TRBJ2-4, is EAGVAQSPRYKIIEKRQSVAFWCNPISGHATLYWYQQILGQGPKLLIQFQNNGVVDDSQLPKDRFSAERLKGVDSTLKIQPAKLEDSAVYLCASSLLRDRGGIQYFGAGTRLSVL.

The rearrangement joins TRBV19 to TRBJ1-1, with D unclear. The CDR3 runs to 11 residues. Germline loops: CDR1 LNHDA, CDR2 SQIVND (reference sequence). V lost 1 base to trimming and J lost 8 bases, with 5 bases between them. The CDR3 region is CASSIGPEAFF. The CDR3 DNA is TGTGCCAGTAGTATAGGGCCGGAAGCTTTCTTT.